One TCR beta chain is described in this entry. Antigen unknown. Clones were sequenced by immunoSEQ multiplex PCR, and TCRdb holds only the in-frame ones, with some missing. This table has over 70,000 clones, roughly 78% appearing once. This sample is drawn from a study of OX40 agonist ivuxolimab in advanced cancers. Study findings and constraints: Blood T cells, both CD4+ and CD8+, expanded clonally by week 6 at 0.1 to 3.0 mg/kg. More expanded clones were found, on average, in CD8+ than in CD4+ T cells.

Germline loops: CDR1 MRHNA, CDR2 SNTAGT. The CDR3 is 14 amino acids. Trimming removed 6 bases from V and 6 bases from J; junction bases left unmatched: 4. The J gene is TRBJ2-2, the V gene TRBV6-4; TRBD1 matches at 10 bases. Material: CD4+ or CD8+ T cells sorted from blood, obtained in a trial of the OX40 agonist ivuxolimab. The clonotype comes from an adult with an advanced solid tumor such as melanoma, head and neck, liver or kidney cancer. The CDR3: CASSEDRGAGELFF. The CDR3 nucleotides read TGTGCCAGCAGCGAGGACAGGGGGGCCGGGGAGCTGTTTTTT.